Following are 18 T cell receptor beta chains from one sample sequenced in a study of radiotherapy plus CTLA-4 blockade in lung cancer. This table comes from immunoSEQ multiplex PCR, and its TCRdb copy is limited to in-frame clones, with some not included. The data contain about 120,000 clones, just under 90% of them singletons. The sample was peripheral blood, taken from a patient treated with radiotherapy plus ipilimumab. These receptors all come from a human donor with non-small cell lung cancer that progressed on radiotherapy plus ipilimumab.

The CDR3: CASSEDSGGYYNEQFF. CDR3 nucleotide sequence: TGTGCCAGCAGTGAGGATAGCGGCGGGTACTACAATGAGCAGTTCTTC. This chain uses TRBV2 with TRBJ2-1; D possibly corresponds to TRBD2 (6 bases). V shed 3 bases and J shed 3 bases, with 15 bases lying between them. CDR1 and CDR2 (germline): SNHLY, FYNNEI. CDR3 size: 16 residues.

This chain joins TRBV5-6 and TRBJ2-5, with 8 positions matching TRBD1. This CDR3 has 15 amino acids. V shed 5 bases, J shed 1 base, and the junction held 7 bases outside the gene matches. The germline V gene encodes CDR1 SGHDT and CDR2 YYEEEE. The CDR3 loop is CASSQGQGFQETQYF. The CDR3 coding sequence is TGTGCCAGCAGTCAAGGACAGGGTTTCCAAGAGACCCAGTACTTC.

V gene TRBV19 combines with J gene TRBJ2-1; D tentatively fits TRBD1 or TRBD2 (6 bases each). The CDR3 spans 14 residues. CDR1 is LNHDA, CDR2 SQIVND, per germline (reference sequence). V shed 2 bases and J shed 9 bases, with 14 bases lying between them. The CDR3 is CASSITLGGAEQFF. CDR3 nucleotide sequence: TGTGCCAGTAGTATAACCCTCGGGGGCGCTGAGCAGTTCTTC.

In this sample, this clone turned up a few times. This CDR3 reads CATSRVGQSSYEQYF. In DNA form, the CDR3 reads TGTGCCACCAGCAGAGTAGGACAGAGCTCCTACGAGCAGTACTTC. V gene TRBV15 combines with J gene TRBJ2-7, with D possibly matching TRBD1 (6 bases). Germline CDR1 is LNHNV and CDR2 is YYDKDF (reference sequence). The length of the CDR3 is 15 residues. Trimming removed 1 base from V and 0 bases from J, with 10 bases in between.

This clone was detected once. The chain recombines TRBV27 with TRBJ2-1, with TRBD2 identical over 15 bases. J lost 6 bases, V lost 5 bases, and 11 bases had no gene match. The CDR3 sequence is 18 residues long. In germline, CDR1 is MNHEY, CDR2 SMNVEV (reference sequence). CDR3 loop: CASSPRTSGRALGNEQFF. CDR3 nucleotides: TGTGCCAGCAGTCCTCGGACTAGCGGGAGGGCCCTCGGCAATGAGCAGTTCTTC.

V is TRBV5-1 and J is TRBJ1-1; D gene uncertain. With 4 bases removed from V and 1 base from J, the gap between germline ends came to 11 bases. The CDR3 covers 14 residues. In germline, CDR1 is SGHRS, CDR2 YFSETQ. CDR3 amino acids: CASSHTEGNTEAFF. The CDR3 DNA is TGCGCCAGCAGCCACACCGAGGGGAACACTGAAGCTTTCTTT.

This chain joins TRBV7-3 and TRBJ2-2, with no clear D. This CDR3 is built from 17 residues. The germline V gene encodes CDR1 SGHTA and CDR2 FQGTGA. Trimming removed 5 bases at V and 7 bases at J, with 23 bases between. This CDR3 is CASSPNLPGLLSGELFF. DNA for the CDR3: TGTGCCAGCAGCCCCAACCTACCTGGCCTACTGAGCGGGGAGCTGTTTTTT.

The CDR3 protein is CASSYSTASYEQYF. The CDR3 DNA sequence: TGTGCCAGCAGTTACTCAACGGCCTCCTACGAGCAGTACTTC. J is TRBJ2-7 and V is TRBV6-6, with D uncertain. Trimming stripped 0 bases from V and 0 bases from J, with 6 bases between. The CDR3 has 14 amino acids. Germline CDR1 is MNHNY and CDR2 is SVGAGI (reference sequence).

This chain connects TRBV5-1 to TRBJ1-1; tentatively, D is TRBD1 (6 bases). The CDR3 spans 15 residues. The germline V gene encodes CDR1 SGHRS and CDR2 YFSETQ. Trimming shortened V by 3 bases and J by 3 bases, and 15 bases separated the two germline ends. The CDR3 coding sequence is TGCGCCAGCAGCTGGGGCAGGGGAAGAGACACTGAAGCTTTCTTT. Residues: CASSWGRGRDTEAFF.

Written as DNA, the CDR3 is TGTGCCAGCAGTCCCTTACTAGCGGGCCAAGAGACCCAGTACTTC. Encoded protein: CASSPLLAGQETQYF. The rearrangement uses TRBV2 and TRBJ2-5, with 9 bases that match TRBD2. Germline V CDR1 and CDR2: SNHLY, FYNNEI. V dropped 5 bases and J dropped 1; count of bases not matched to a gene: 5. CDR3 length: 15 amino acids.

The CDR3 sequence: CASSRAGAPTDTQYF. The DNA for the CDR3 is TGTGCCAGCAGCAGGGCGGGAGCCCCCACAGATACGCAGTATTTT. The V call is TRBV9, the J call TRBJ2-3; 7 bases line up with TRBD2. J was trimmed by 2 bases and V by 4 bases; bases with no gene match: 7. CDR3 length equals 15 residues. The germline CDR1 and CDR2 sequences are SGDLS and YYNGEE.

This rearrangement joins TRBV5-5 to TRBJ1-2; D might be TRBD1 (5 bases). The germline V gene has CDR1 SGHKS and CDR2 YYEKEE (reference sequence). V lost 4 bases, J lost 4 bases, and 20 bases lay in between. This CDR3 comprises 16 residues. CDR3 DNA: TGTGCCAGCAGCCGGGAGGGGCAGCAGAACCTCTATGGCTACACCTTC. It specifies CASSREGQQNLYGYTF.

This rearrangement joins TRBV6-1 to TRBJ2-3; 7 bases line up with TRBD2. J lost 7 bases, V lost 3 bases, and 7 bases had no gene match. The CDR3 covers 14 residues. CDR1 is MNHNS, CDR2 SASEGT, per germline. The DNA of the CDR3 is TGTGCCAGCAGTGACTCCGGACTAGTCAATACGCAGTATTTT. Amino acids: CASSDSGLVNTQYF.

This sequence joins TRBV6-5 and TRBJ2-2; the D gene could be TRBD1 or TRBD2 (7 bases each). CDR1 is MNHEY and CDR2 is SVGAGI in the germline V gene. Trimming pared 5 bases from V and 6 bases from J, leaving 10 bases between. This CDR3 region has 13 residues. CDR3 sequence: CASSPGGAGELFF. In nucleotides, the CDR3 is TGTGCCAGCAGTCCAGGGGGGGCCGGGGAGCTGTTTTTT.

This sequence joins TRBV19 and TRBJ1-6; D may be TRBD1 (5 bases). V was pared by 3 bases and J by 8 bases, with 11 bases between. The germline CDR1 and CDR2 sequences are LNHDA and SQIVND (reference sequence). This CDR3 is built from 14 residues. The CDR3 bases are TGTGCCAGTAGTATGTGGGGGTTCGATTCACCCCTCCACTTT. Encoded protein: CASSMWGFDSPLHF.

The chain couples TRBV6-6 to TRBJ1-2; 9 positions agree with TRBD1. The V and J ends lost 4 bases and 1 base, in that order; junction bases with no gene match: 4. Germline values: CDR1 MNHNY, CDR2 SVGAGI (reference sequence). The CDR3 contains 15 residues. The CDR3 DNA follows: TGTGCCAGCAGTTTACAGGGGGCGCGTAACTATGGCTACACCTTC. As protein: CASSLQGARNYGYTF.

This clone is a singleton in its sample. The identical CDR3 is also encoded by other nucleotide sequences in the sample. The rearrangement uses TRBV5-1 and TRBJ1-1; perhaps TRBD1 as D (5 bases). Trimming removed 0 bases from V and 4 bases from J, with 10 bases in between. CDR1 and CDR2 (germline): SGHRS, YFSETQ. The CDR3 runs 14 residues. In DNA form, the CDR3 reads TGCGCCAGCAGCTTGGTGGGGGTCGGCACTGAAGCTTTCTTT. It is translated as CASSLVGVGTEAFF.

V and J are TRBV6-6 and TRBJ2-5; no clear D gene. With 5 bases removed from V and 2 bases from J, the gap between germline ends came to 12 bases. Germline V gene data show CDR1 as MNHNY and CDR2 as SVGAGI (reference sequence). The CDR3 loop spans 14 amino acids. This CDR3 reads CASSLTWGQETQYF. The CDR3 bases are TGTGCCAGCAGTCTAACCTGGGGACAAGAGACCCAGTACTTC.